This T cell receptor (beta chain) was sequenced during a study of Graves' ophthalmopathy and Graves' hyperthyroidism. General study findings and limits: Blood also held most thyroid clonotypes expanded above 0.001 frequency.

Concerning this clonotype itself: Its antigen is not known.

As the template, RNA transcripts were used to amplify TCR beta CDR3 regions. RT-PCR with HTBI primers came first, then second-round multiplex PCR. A single record per CDR3 protein comes from TCRdb applying MiXCR to the multiplex PCR reads. The sample lists more than 550,000 distinct CDR3 sequences; more than 40% were seen once. Germline CDR1 is MNHNS and CDR2 is SASEGT. V was shortened by 7 bases and J by 1 base, with 9 bases between the two germline ends. This CDR3 is built from 13 residues. The study excluded patients with other autoimmune diseases, uncontrolled infections, pregnancy or lactation. This clonotype originated in an adult man with Graves' ophthalmopathy. Source material: peripheral blood. The rearrangement joins TRBV6-1 to TRBJ2-3; the D is unclear. CDR3 region: CASTPEGTDTQYF. DNA for the CDR3: TGTGCCAGCACCCCCGAGGGCACAGATACGCAGTATTTT.